A single count supports the clone carrying this TCR beta chain. Among Cohort 3 donors, those recovered had two negative PCRs, clearance, or symptom resolution. Sequenced by immunoSEQ multiplex PCR; TCRdb stores in-frame clones only, minus some. The repertoire includes some 240,000 clones, 80% to 85% of them detected once, and roughly 3.1% sits in the top ten. The sample is drawn from a study of blood T cell repertoires in COVID-19. About the study: Nucleic acid was either cDNA or gDNA, and it came from T cells, B-cell-depleted T cells, or PBMCs.

Germline V gives CDR1 SGHTA, CDR2 FQGTGA. V was trimmed by 5 bases and J by 5 bases, leaving 9 bases between them. CDR3 length: 13 residues. The origin of this receptor is a man aged 45-65 years who had recovered from COVID-19. The sequenced sample consisted of PBMCs or T cells enriched from blood (not recorded which). The chain recombines TRBV7-3 with TRBJ2-2, with a weak D call TRBD1 (6 bases). This CDR3 reads CASSGTPTGELFF. Written as DNA, the CDR3 is TGTGCCAGCAGCGGGACACCGACCGGGGAGCTGTTTTTT. Full variable domain (missing parts from reference TRBV7-3 and TRBJ2-2): GAGVSQTPSNKVTEKGKYVELRCDPISGHTALYWYRQSLGQGPEFLIYFQGTGAADDSGLPNDRFFAVRPEGSVSTLKIQRTERGDSAVYLCASSGTPTGELFFGEGSRLTVL.